The entry that follows covers one TCR beta chain sequence. This record belongs to a study of blood T cells in healthy people across ages. J lost 10 bases, V lost 10 bases, and 16 bases had no gene match. Germline V gives CDR1 SGHVS, CDR2 FNYEAQ. This CDR3 is built from 15 residues. The authors ran a second PCR of 7 to 11 cycles using a sample-barcoded 5' primer and a J-beta primer mix. MiXCR, applied by TCRdb to the 5' RACE reads, yields one record per CDR3 protein. The top ten hold 25% to 35% of the sample, which has approximately 830,000 distinct CDR3 sequences, under 80% seen once. The TCR sequence derives from a young man in good health. Sequencing was done on a sample of blood. The chain joins TRBV7-6 to TRBJ2-1; 10 bases agree with TRBD1. DNA of the CDR3: TGTGCCACCAATCGCCCGGGACAGGGGACGGGAGAGCAGTTCTTC. Translated, it gives CATNRPGQGTGEQFF.